The clone carrying this TCR beta chain was recorded many times. This sample was included in a study of low-dose radiotherapy and immunotherapy resistance in tumors. Turning to the study itself: Doses of 0.5 Gy per fraction every 2 weeks, totaling 6.5 Gy, went to Cohort 1. The study administered intravenous cyclophosphamide at 200 mg/m2 every two weeks, one day ahead of radiation and immunotherapy. Each patient took aspirin at a dose of 300 mg by mouth once daily over the course of four cycles, with dosing beginning on cycle 1 day 1.

Covering alpha and beta chains, TRAV- and TRBV-specific primers were used for the first-strand cDNA. With a constant-region primer and a V-primer adapter, TCRs were subjected to around 20 PCR cycles of amplification. TCRdb called the reads again in MiXCR, with one record for every CDR3 protein. The sample lists about 60,000 distinct CDR3 sequences, less than 25% occurring once. Time point here: before trial treatment. Trimming removed 5 bases from V and 4 bases from J; junction bases left unmatched: 8. This CDR3 comprises 18 residues. Per the germline V gene, CDR1 is PRHDT and CDR2 is FYEKMQ (reference sequence).

Sequencing was performed on PBMCs, taken before treatment. The chain is built from TRBV13 and TRBJ2-1, with 16 nucleotides matching TRBD2. The receptor comes from a male donor with prostate cancer. The CDR3 nucleotides read TGTGCCAGCAGCCGCGGGACTAGCGGGAGGGCCGCATACAATGAGCAGTTCTTC. Protein: CASSRGTSGRAAYNEQFF.